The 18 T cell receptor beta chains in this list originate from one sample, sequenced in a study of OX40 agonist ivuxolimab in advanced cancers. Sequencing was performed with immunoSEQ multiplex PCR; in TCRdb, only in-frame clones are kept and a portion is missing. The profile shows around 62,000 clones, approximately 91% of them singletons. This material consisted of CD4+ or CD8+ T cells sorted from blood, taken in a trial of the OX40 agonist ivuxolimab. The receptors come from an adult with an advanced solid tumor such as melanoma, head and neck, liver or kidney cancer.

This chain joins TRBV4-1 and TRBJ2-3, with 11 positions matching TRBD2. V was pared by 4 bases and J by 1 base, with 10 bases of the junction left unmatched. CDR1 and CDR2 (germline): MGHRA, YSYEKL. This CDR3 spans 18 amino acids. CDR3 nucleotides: TGCGCCAGCAGCCCTACTAGCGGGGGAGATTTCCGCACAGATACGCAGTATTTT. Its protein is CASSPTSGGDFRTDTQYF.

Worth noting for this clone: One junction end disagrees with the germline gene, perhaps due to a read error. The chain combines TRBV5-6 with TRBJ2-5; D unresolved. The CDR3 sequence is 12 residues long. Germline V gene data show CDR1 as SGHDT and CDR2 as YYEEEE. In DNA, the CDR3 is TGTGCCAGCAGCTTGGTCGCTGCCCCGGTAGACTTC. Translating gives CASSLVAAPVDF.

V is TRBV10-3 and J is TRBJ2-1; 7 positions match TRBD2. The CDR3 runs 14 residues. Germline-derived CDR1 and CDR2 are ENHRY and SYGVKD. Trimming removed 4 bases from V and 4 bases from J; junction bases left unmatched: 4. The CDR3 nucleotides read TGTGCCATCAGTGCTGGGGAGGGGTACAATGAGCAGTTCTTC. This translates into CAISAGEGYNEQFF.

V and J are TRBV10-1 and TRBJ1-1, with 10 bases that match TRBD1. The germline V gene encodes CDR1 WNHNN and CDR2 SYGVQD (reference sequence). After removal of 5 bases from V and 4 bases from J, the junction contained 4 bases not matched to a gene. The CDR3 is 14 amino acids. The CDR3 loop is CASSRDRGTTEAFF. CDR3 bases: TGCGCCAGCAGTCGGGACAGGGGAACCACTGAAGCTTTCTTT.

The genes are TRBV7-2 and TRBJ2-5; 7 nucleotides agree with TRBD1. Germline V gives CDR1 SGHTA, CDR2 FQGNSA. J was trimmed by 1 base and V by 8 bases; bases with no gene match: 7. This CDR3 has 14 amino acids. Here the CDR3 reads CASARGRLQETQYF. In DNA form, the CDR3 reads TGTGCCAGCGCAAGGGGGCGGCTCCAAGAGACCCAGTACTTC.

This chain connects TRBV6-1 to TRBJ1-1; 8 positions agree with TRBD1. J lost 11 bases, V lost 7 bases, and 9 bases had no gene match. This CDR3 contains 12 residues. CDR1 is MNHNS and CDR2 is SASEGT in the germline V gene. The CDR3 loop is CASNQKTGVAFF. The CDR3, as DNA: TGTGCCAGCAATCAAAAGACAGGGGTTGCTTTCTTT.

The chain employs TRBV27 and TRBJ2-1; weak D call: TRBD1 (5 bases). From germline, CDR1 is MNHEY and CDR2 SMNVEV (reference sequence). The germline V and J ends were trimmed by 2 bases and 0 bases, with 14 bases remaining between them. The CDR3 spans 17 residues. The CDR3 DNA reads TGTGCCAGCAGTTTAGGCAGGGCCCTTTCCTCCTACAATGAGCAGTTCTTC. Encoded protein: CASSLGRALSSYNEQFF.

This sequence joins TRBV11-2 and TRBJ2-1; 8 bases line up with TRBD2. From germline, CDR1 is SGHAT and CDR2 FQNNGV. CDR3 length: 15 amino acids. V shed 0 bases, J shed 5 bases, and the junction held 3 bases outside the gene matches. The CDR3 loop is CASSLDRGGHNEQFF. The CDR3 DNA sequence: TGTGCCAGCAGCTTAGATCGGGGGGGGCACAATGAGCAGTTCTTC.

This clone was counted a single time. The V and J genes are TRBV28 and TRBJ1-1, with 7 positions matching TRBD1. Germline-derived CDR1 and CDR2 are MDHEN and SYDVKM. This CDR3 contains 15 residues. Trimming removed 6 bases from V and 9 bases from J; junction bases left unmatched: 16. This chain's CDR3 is CASRLQQGNEAKAFF. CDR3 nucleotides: TGTGCCAGCAGGCTACAACAGGGGAATGAAGCAAAAGCTTTCTTT.

CDR3 region: CASSLVVAGGTDTQYF. The CDR3 region has the DNA TGTGCCAGCAGCTTAGTGGTGGCGGGAGGCACAGATACGCAGTATTTT. The gene calls are TRBV11-2 and TRBJ2-3, with 7 bases matching TRBD2. This CDR3 is built from 16 residues. Germline V gene lookup returns CDR1 SGHAT and CDR2 FQNNGV. The V segment lost 1 base and the J segment 1 base; nucleotides outside the gene matches: 5.

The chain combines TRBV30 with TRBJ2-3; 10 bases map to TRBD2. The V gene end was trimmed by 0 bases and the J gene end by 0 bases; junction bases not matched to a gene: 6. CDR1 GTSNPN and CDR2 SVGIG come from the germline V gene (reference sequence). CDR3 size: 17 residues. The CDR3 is CAWSVLGLAASTDTQYF. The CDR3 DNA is TGTGCCTGGAGTGTACTAGGACTAGCGGCTAGCACAGATACGCAGTATTTT.

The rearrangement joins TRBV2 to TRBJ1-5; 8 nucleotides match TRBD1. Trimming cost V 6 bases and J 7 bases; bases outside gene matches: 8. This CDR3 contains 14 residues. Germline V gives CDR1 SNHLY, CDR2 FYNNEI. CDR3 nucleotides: TGTGCCAGCAGCCTCGACAGGGGTCGGCAGCCCCAGCATTTT. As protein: CASSLDRGRQPQHF. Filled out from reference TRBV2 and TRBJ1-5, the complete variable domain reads EPEVTQTPSHQVTQMGQEVILRCVPISNHLYFYWYRQILGQKVEFLVSFYNNEISEKSEIFDDQFSVERPDGSNFTLKIRSTKLEDSAMYFCASSLDRGRQPQHFGDGTRLSIL.

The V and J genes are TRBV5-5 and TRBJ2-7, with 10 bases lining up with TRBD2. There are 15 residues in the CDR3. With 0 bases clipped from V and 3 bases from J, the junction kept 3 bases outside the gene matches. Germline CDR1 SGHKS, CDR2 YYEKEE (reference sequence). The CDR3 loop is CASSLGLAGVYEQYF. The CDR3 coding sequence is TGTGCCAGCAGCTTGGGCCTAGCGGGAGTCTACGAGCAGTACTTC.

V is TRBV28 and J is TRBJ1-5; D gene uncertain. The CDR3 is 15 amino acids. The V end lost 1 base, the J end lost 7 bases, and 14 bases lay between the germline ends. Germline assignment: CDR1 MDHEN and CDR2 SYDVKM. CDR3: CASSLSPGSRQPQHF. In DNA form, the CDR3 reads TGTGCCAGCAGTTTATCCCCTGGGTCCAGGCAGCCCCAGCATTTT. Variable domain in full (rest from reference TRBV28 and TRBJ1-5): DVKVTQSSRYLVKRTGEKVFLECVQDMDHENMFWYRQDPGLGLRLIYFSYDVKMKEKGDIPEGYSVSREKKERFSLILESASTNQTSMYLCASSLSPGSRQPQHFGDGTRLSIL.

CDR3 region: CASSLLGLAGYEQYF. CDR3 coding DNA: TGTGCCAGCTCACTACTCGGACTAGCGGGATACGAGCAGTACTTC. The rearrangement uses TRBV18 and TRBJ2-7; 12 bases line up with TRBD2. CDR3 length: 15 residues. Germline V gives CDR1 KGHSH, CDR2 LQKENI. V was clipped by 4 bases and J by 4 bases; unmatched bases: 5.

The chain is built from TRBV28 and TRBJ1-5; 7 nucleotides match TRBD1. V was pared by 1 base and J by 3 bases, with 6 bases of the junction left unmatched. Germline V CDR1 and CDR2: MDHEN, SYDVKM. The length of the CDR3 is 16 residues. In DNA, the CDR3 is TGTGCCAGCAGTTTATCAGGGGGGCCGGCCAATCAGCCCCAGCATTTT. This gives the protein CASSLSGGPANQPQHF.

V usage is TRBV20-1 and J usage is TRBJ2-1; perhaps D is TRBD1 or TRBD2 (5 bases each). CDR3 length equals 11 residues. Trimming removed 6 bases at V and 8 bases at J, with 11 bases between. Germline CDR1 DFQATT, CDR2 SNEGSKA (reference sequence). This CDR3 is CSALQGDEQFF. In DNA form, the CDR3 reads TGCAGTGCCCTCCAGGGAGATGAGCAGTTCTTC.

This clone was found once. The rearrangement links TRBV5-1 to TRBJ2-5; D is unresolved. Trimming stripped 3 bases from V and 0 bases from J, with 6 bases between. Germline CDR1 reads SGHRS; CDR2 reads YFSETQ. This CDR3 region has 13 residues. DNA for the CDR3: TGCGCCAGCAGCTCGCTATACCAAGAGACCCAGTACTTC. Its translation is CASSSLYQETQYF.